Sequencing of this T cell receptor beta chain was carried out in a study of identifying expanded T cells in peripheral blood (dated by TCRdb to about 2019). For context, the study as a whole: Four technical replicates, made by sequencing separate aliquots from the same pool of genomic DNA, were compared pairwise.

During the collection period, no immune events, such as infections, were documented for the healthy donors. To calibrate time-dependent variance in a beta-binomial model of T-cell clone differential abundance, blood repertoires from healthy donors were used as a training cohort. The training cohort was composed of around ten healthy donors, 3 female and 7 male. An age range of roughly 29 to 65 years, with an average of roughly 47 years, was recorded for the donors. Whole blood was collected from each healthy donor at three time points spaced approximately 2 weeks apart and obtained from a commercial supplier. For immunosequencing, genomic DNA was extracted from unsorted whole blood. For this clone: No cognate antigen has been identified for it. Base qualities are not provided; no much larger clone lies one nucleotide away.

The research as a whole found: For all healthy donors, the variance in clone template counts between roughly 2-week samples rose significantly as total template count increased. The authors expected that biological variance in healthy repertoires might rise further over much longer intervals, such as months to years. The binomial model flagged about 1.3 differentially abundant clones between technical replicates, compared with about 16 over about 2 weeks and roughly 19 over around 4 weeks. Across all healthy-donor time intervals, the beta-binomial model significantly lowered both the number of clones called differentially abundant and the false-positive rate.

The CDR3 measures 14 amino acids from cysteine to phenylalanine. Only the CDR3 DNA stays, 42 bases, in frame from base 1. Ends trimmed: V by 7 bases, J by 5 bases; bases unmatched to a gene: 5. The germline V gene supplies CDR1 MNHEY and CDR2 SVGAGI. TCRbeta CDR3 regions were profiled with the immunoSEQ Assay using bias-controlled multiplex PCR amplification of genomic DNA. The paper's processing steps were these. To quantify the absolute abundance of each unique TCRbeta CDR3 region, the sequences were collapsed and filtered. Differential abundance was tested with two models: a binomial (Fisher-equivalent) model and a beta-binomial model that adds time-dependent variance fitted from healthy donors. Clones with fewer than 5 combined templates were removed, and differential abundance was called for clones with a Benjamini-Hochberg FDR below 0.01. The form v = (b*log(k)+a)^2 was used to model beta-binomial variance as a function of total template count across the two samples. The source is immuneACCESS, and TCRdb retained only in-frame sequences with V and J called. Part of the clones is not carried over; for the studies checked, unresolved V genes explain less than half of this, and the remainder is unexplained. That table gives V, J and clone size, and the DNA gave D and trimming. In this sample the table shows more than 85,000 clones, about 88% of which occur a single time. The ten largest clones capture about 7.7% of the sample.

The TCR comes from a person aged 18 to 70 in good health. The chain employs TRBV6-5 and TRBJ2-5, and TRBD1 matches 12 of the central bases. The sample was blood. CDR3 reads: CASMGDRGHETQYF. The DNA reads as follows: TGTGCCAGCATGGGGGACAGGGGGCACGAGACCCAGTACTTC.